In its sample, the clone carrying this T cell receptor beta chain was seen a few times. The 5'RACE template-switching step produced TCR cDNA and added a universal primer site and UMIs. MiXCR, applied by TCRdb to the 5' RACE reads, yields one record per CDR3 protein. The sample contains about 500,000 distinct CDR3 sequences, 17% of which appear only once. The V gene's germline CDR1 is DFQATT and CDR2 SNEGSKA (reference sequence). Trimming took 6 bases from V and 0 from J, leaving 12 bases between them. CDR3 length equals 14 residues. These data come from a study of T cells after yellow fever vaccination.

Sequenced material: PBMCs, taken more than 4 days after the first yellow fever vaccination. The sequence was obtained from a man aged 18 to 29 who received the YFV17D yellow fever vaccine. The V gene is TRBV20-1, the J gene TRBJ1-5, with D perhaps TRBD1 (5 bases). The CDR3 DNA reads TGCAGTGCCCGGGGGGGGTATAGCAATCAGCCCCAGCATTTT. This sequence encodes CSARGGYSNQPQHF.